The table lists the clone carrying this T cell receptor beta chain with a few counts. The antigen is unknown. The germline gives CDR1 KGHSH, CDR2 LQKENI. This CDR3 is 15 amino acids long. The junction had 7 bases not matched to a gene; V was cut back by 8 bases and J by 0 bases. Through Arm-PCR of CDR3 regions and iRepertoire HTBI primers, TCR beta libraries were built. MiXCR, applied by TCRdb to the multiplex PCR reads, yields one record per CDR3 protein. The repertoire holds 500,000 to 700,000 distinct CDR3 sequences, with less than 20% as singletons. This specimen belongs to a study of regulatory T cells in long-lasting Graves disease. Study findings and constraints: Persistent disease was characterized by preferential usage of TRBV28, TRBJ1-2 and TRBJ2-5.

This sample's time point: newly diagnosed GD, antithyroid drugs for less than 3 months. TCR sequences were obtained from RNA taken from PBMCs. Another study also made use of these data, one on T cells in Graves' hyperthyroidism and ophthalmopathy. As that study records: The patients, who ranged from 18 to 65 in age, presented with newly diagnosed hyperthyroidism lasting under 2 months. First-round RT-PCR of the TCR CDR3 relied on the HTBI primer set.

This sequence joins TRBV18 and TRBJ1-1; 9 positions agree with TRBD1. The sample was peripheral blood mononuclear cells (PBMCs), taken at new diagnosis, from a patient treated with antithyroid drugs. This sequence originates from a woman in her thirties with Graves disease. CDR3 sequence: CASQQGQGLNTEAFF. The CDR3 bases are TGTGCCAGCCAACAGGGACAGGGCCTGAACACTGAAGCTTTCTTT.